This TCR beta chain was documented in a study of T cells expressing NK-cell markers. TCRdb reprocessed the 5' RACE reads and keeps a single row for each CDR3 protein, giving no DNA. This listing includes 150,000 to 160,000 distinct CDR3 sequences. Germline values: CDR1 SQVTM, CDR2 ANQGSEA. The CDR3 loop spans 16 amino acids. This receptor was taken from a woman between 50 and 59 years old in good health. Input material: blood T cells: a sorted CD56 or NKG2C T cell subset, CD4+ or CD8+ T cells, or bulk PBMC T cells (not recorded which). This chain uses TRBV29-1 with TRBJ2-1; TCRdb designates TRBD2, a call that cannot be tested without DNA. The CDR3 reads CSVGGGTSGVYNEQFF.